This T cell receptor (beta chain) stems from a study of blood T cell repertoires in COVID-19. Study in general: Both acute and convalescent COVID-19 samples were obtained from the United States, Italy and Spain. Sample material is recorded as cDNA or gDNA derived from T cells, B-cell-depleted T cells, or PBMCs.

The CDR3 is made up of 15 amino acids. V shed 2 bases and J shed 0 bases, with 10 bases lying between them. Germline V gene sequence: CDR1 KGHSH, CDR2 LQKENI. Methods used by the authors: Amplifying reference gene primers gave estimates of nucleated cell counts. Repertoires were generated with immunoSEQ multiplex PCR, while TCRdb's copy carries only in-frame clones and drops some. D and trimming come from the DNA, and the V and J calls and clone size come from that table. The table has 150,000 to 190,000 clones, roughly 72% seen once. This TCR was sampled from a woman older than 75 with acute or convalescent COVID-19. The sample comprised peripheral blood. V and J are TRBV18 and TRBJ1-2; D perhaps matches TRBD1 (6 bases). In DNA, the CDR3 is TGTGCCAGCTCACCAAGTGAGGGGGCTAACTATGGCTACACCTTC. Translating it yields CASSPSEGANYGYTF.